This TCR beta chain was found in a study of monozygotic twins with inflammatory bowel disease. General study points: Relative clonotype sharing with others was diminished in IBD patients versus healthy twins, particularly with disease activity. Added variability in patient repertoires may stem from differing immunosuppressive treatments.

The CDR3 sequence is 14 residues long. Germline values: CDR1 SGHNT, CDR2 YYREEE (reference sequence). TCRdb reprocessed the 5' RACE reads, with one entry per CDR3 protein and no DNA. This sample contains over 110,000 distinct CDR3 sequences. Concerning this clonotype: Its specificity is unknown.

Without any T cell sorting, total RNA was isolated from whole blood. The sample comprised blood. The TCR was taken from a human donor with ulcerative colitis or Crohn's disease, or a healthy co-twin of an affected twin (not recorded which). The chain employs TRBV5-4 and TRBJ1-1. The CDR3 is CASSLYWTNTEAFF.